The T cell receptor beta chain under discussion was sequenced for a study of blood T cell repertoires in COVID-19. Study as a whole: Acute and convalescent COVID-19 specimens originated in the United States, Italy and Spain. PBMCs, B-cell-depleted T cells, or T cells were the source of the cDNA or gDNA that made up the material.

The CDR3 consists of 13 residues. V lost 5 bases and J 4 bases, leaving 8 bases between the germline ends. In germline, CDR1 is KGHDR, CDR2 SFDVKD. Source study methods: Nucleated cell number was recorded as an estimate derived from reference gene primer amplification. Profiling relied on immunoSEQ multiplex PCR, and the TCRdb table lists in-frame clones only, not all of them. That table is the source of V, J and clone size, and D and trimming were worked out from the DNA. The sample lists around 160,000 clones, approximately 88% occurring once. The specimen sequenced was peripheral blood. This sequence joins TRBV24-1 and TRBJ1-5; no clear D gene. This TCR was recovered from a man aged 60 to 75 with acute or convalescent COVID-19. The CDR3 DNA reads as TGTGCCACCAGTGTCCCGGGAAATCAGCCCCAGCATTTT. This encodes CATSVPGNQPQHF.